Presented here are 20 T cell receptor beta chains from one specimen sequenced in a study of cytomegalovirus exposure and HLA in healthy donors. A multiplex PCR was run with 60 Vbeta primers and 13 Jbeta primers. Produced via immunoSEQ multiplex PCR; TCRdb's table is partial and in-frame only. The sample lists about 170,000 clones, about 80% seen once, with approximately 2.2% in the top ten. The sequenced sample was PBMCs. Receptor source: a woman in her 30s in good health and CMV-seropositive.

Remarks on this clone: The junction departs from the called germline gene at one end, perhaps through a read error. The V gene is TRBV6-5, the J gene TRBJ2-7; tentative D call: TRBD1 (6 bases). CDR1 MNHEY and CDR2 SVGAGI come from the germline V gene. The CDR3 is made up of 13 amino acids. The CDR3 protein is CAGSSIGQYEQYF. In DNA, the CDR3 is TGTGCCGGCAGTTCGATTGGACAGTACGAGCAGTACTTC.

The rearrangement uses TRBV28 and TRBJ2-1, with 9 bases fitting TRBD1. Germline assignment: CDR1 MDHEN and CDR2 SYDVKM. This CDR3 spans 13 amino acids. After removal of 6 bases from V and 6 bases from J, the junction contained 3 bases not matched to a gene. In DNA form, the CDR3 reads TGTGCCAGCAGGCCGACAGGGGGCAATGAGCAGTTCTTC. The encoded protein is CASRPTGGNEQFF.

V and J are TRBV11-2 and TRBJ2-5; TRBD2 aligns across 8 bases. CDR1 is SGHAT and CDR2 is FQNNGV in the germline V gene. Germline trimming cut 5 bases from V and 5 bases from J; bases unmatched to any gene: 13. The CDR3 contains 16 residues. The CDR3 protein is CASSPRGGLEPETQYF. In nucleotides, the CDR3 is TGTGCCAGCAGCCCTCGGGGGGGGTTGGAACCGGAGACCCAGTACTTC.

The chain carries TRBV5-6 and TRBJ1-2; D gene ambiguous. Between the trimmed V and J ends, which lost 1 base and 0 bases, there was a span of 4 bases. Germline lookup yields CDR1 SGHDT and CDR2 YYEEEE. This CDR3 is built from 13 residues. The CDR3 reads CASSLTANYGYTF. The CDR3 DNA reads TGTGCCAGCAGCTTGACAGCTAACTATGGCTACACCTTC.

This chain uses TRBV29-1 with TRBJ2-3; D unclear. The CDR3 has 13 residues. The V gene's germline CDR1 is SQVTM and CDR2 ANQGSEA. Trimming took 4 bases from V and 2 from J, leaving 10 bases between them. CDR3 bases: TGCAGCGTTGGGGCTCAACTCACAGATACGCAGTATTTT. Translation: CSVGAQLTDTQYF.

The rearrangement uses TRBV9 and TRBJ2-1; the D gene is possibly TRBD2 (6 bases). V was shortened by 0 bases and J by 3 bases, with 16 bases between the two germline ends. CDR1 and CDR2 (germline): SGDLS, YYNGEE. The length of the CDR3 is 17 residues. CDR3 residues: CASSVDSGGANYNEQFF. The CDR3 DNA sequence: TGTGCCAGCAGCGTAGACTCTGGCGGGGCGAACTACAATGAGCAGTTCTTC.

The chain recombines TRBV7-9 with TRBJ2-7, with 8 bases aligning to TRBD1. V lost 1 base, J lost 7 bases, and 12 bases stayed unmatched. This CDR3 has 16 residues. Per the germline V gene, CDR1 is SEHNR and CDR2 is FQNEAQ (reference sequence). For the CDR3, the DNA is TGTGCCAGCAGCTTAGATTTCGGCAGGGGGCGCCGGGAGCAGTACTTC. Its protein is CASSLDFGRGRREQYF.

The count of this clone is one. The V and J genes are TRBV7-6 and TRBJ1-2; D may be TRBD1 (6 bases). This CDR3 has 14 residues. Trimming took off 0 bases at V and 4 bases at J, with 9 bases between the two ends. Looked up from germline, CDR1 is SGHVS and CDR2 is FNYEAQ. Here the CDR3 DNA reads TGTGCCAGCAGCTTAGCCGGACAGAGCTATGGCTACACCTTC. It translates to CASSLAGQSYGYTF.

A word on this clone: Other DNA sequences within the sample encode an identical CDR3. The chain couples TRBV6-5 to TRBJ1-3, with D maybe TRBD1 (5 bases). The V end lost 0 bases, the J end lost 1 base, and 10 bases lay between the germline ends. The CDR3 is made up of 16 amino acids. Germline V gives CDR1 MNHEY, CDR2 SVGAGI. CDR3 nucleotides: TGTGCCAGCAGTTACTCCGCCGGGGGATCTGGAAACACCATATATTTT. This encodes CASSYSAGGSGNTIYF.

This clone has more than one count but fewer than ten. This sequence joins TRBV14 and TRBJ1-5; no definite D call. Trimming removed 2 bases at V and 5 bases at J, with 10 bases between. CDR1 SGHDN and CDR2 FVKESK come from the germline V gene. The CDR3 contains 14 residues. CDR3 sequence (DNA): TGTGCCAGCAGCCAACCCTTATCTGATCAGCCCCAGCATTTT. Amino acids: CASSQPLSDQPQHF.

About this clone itself: No conserved phenylalanine or tryptophan ends this CDR3, so it is likely a read error. V usage is TRBV29-1 and J usage is TRBJ1-2; D remains unclear. The CDR3 runs 14 residues. The germline V gene encodes CDR1 SQVTM and CDR2 ANQGSEA. Trimming removed 3 bases at V and 6 bases at J, with 17 bases between. The CDR3 is CSVDEAALGDGYTL. The CDR3 region has the DNA TGCAGCGTTGATGAAGCGGCGTTGGGAGATGGCTACACCCTC.

The rearrangement links TRBV4-1 to TRBJ2-1, with 13 positions matching TRBD2. CDR1 and CDR2 (germline): MGHRA, YSYEKL. This CDR3 has 14 amino acids. The trim removed 3 bases at V and 8 bases at J, leaving 1 base unmatched. CDR3 residues: CASSQGLAGYEQFF. DNA for the CDR3: TGCGCCAGCAGCCAGGGACTAGCGGGATATGAGCAGTTCTTC.

The chain joins TRBV4-3 to TRBJ2-5; 10 bases match TRBD2. Germline trimming cut 0 bases from V and 5 bases from J; bases unmatched to any gene: 9. There are 17 residues in the CDR3. Germline CDR1 LGHNA, CDR2 YSLEER. CDR3 sequence (DNA): TGCGCCAGCAGCCAAGATTTGTCTAGCGGGAGTAGTGAGACCCAGTACTTC. Encoded protein: CASSQDLSSGSSETQYF.

This chain uses TRBV5-6 with TRBJ1-3; D may be TRBD1 (5 bases). Per the germline V gene, CDR1 is SGHDT and CDR2 is YYEEEE. Trimming took off 3 bases at V and 0 bases at J, with 7 bases between the two ends. CDR3 length: 14 amino acids. The CDR3, as DNA: TGTGCCAGCAGCTGGGGGGTCTCTGGAAACACCATATATTTT. Its protein is CASSWGVSGNTIYF.

The V gene is TRBV5-1, the J gene TRBJ2-1; TRBD1 matches 8 bases. CDR3 length: 16 amino acids. V lost 3 bases and J lost 4; bases outside the gene matches: 9. Looked up from germline, CDR1 is SGHRS and CDR2 is YFSETQ. CDR3 nucleotides: TGCGCCAGCAGCTCTACCGTCGGACAGGGTTACAATGAGCAGTTCTTC. Protein product: CASSSTVGQGYNEQFF.

Written as DNA, the CDR3 is TGTGCCAGCAGCGTAGAGGGGGGGGGACAGGCGACGCAGTATTTT. Amino acids: CASSVEGGGQATQYF. The chain is built from TRBV9 and TRBJ2-3, with a tentative D call TRBD1 (8 bases). CDR3 length: 15 amino acids. V was cut by 0 bases and J by 9 bases, with 17 bases left in between. CDR1 and CDR2 (germline): SGDLS, YYNGEE.

The chain is built from TRBV7-2 and TRBJ1-4, with 8 positions matching TRBD1. CDR1 SGHTA and CDR2 FQGNSA come from the germline V gene. This CDR3 spans 16 amino acids. V lost 5 bases and J lost 5; bases outside the gene matches: 10. In DNA form, the CDR3 reads TGTGCCAGCAGCCCGTCGACAGGGGCGGGAAATGAAAAACTGTTTTTT. Its translation: CASSPSTGAGNEKLFF.

The J gene is TRBJ2-7, the V gene TRBV10-3; possible D gene TRBD2, 5 bases. The V end was cut by 10 bases, the J end by 0 bases, with 13 bases between. The CDR3 contains 13 residues. Germline loops: CDR1 ENHRY, CDR2 SYGVKD. CDR3 region: CATGTGSSYEQYF. The CDR3 DNA reads TGTGCCACCGGAACTGGGAGCTCCTACGAGCAGTACTTC.

The chain employs TRBV4-1 and TRBJ1-1; tentative D call: TRBD1 (6 bases). The CDR3 has 15 residues. Germline V CDR1 and CDR2: MGHRA, YSYEKL. Trimming shortened V by 6 bases and J by 1 base, and 15 bases separated the two germline ends. The CDR3 region is CASRARGGGNTEAFF. The CDR3 DNA sequence: TGCGCCAGCAGAGCCAGGGGCGGGGGGAACACTGAAGCTTTCTTT.

The rearrangement uses TRBV10-3 and TRBJ2-2, with D possibly being TRBD1 (5 bases). Trimming left V 3 bases short and J 4 bases short, with 15 bases between. This CDR3 region has 16 residues. CDR1 ENHRY and CDR2 SYGVKD come from the germline V gene. Here the CDR3 reads CAISEMFQGITGELFF. The CDR3 DNA follows: TGTGCCATCAGTGAAATGTTTCAGGGTATCACCGGGGAGCTGTTTTTT.